These T cell receptor beta chains were read from a single sample in a study of blood T cells in healthy people across ages. MiXCR, applied by TCRdb to the 5' RACE reads, yields one record per CDR3 protein. The data show 1.5 million to 2 million distinct CDR3 sequences, 40% to 55% seen once. The sequencing input was blood. Receptors originate from a woman aged 40 to 49 in good health. Both conserved end residues are part of each CDR3. D genes are given only for firm matches. Part of the rows lack a size; the others show once, few, many or a class for expanded clones.

>TRBV12-3/TRBV12-4|TRBJ2-3|-|-
TGTGCCAGCACCCTGGGAGGTTTTATTACTAGCACAGATACGCAGTATTTT
CASTLGGFITSTDTQYF
>TRBV4-3|TRBJ2-5|-|TRBD2
TGCGCCAGCAGCCAAGAGGAACTAGCGGGGGTAGTGACCCAGTACTTC
CASSQEELAGVVTQYF
>TRBV10-3|TRBJ2-5|-|-
TGTGCCATCAGTGAATCTCTGGTCCCCAGGCAAGAGACCCAGTACTTC
CAISESLVPRQETQYF
>TRBV12-3/TRBV12-4|TRBJ1-5|once|-
TGTGCCAGCAGTTTAGCGGCGGCGGAGCCCCAGCATTTT
CASSLAAAEPQHF
>TRBV20-1|TRBJ1-2|-|-
TGCAGTGCTAGAGATGGAAGGTTTACCTATGGCTACACCTTC
CSARDGRFTYGYTF
>TRBV11-2|TRBJ2-1|-|TRBD2
TGTGCCAGCAGCCCCCAGACTAGCGGGGGGGAGTGGTTCTTC
CASSPQTSGGEWFF
>TRBV28|TRBJ1-5|-|-
TGTGCCAGCAGCCGAGTGGGGCCCGCGGGCAATCAGCCCCAGCATTTT
CASSRVGPAGNQPQHF
>TRBV7-2|TRBJ2-1|-|-
TGTGCCAGCAGCCTCCCGGAACTAAGTAAGCAGTTCTTC
CASSLPELSKQFF
>TRBV5-4|TRBJ2-5|few|TRBD2
TGTGCCAGCAGCTTGGCTGGTAGCGGGAGCCTTGGGGAGACCCAGTACTTC
CASSLAGSGSLGETQYF
>TRBV4-3|TRBJ2-1|few|-
TGCGCCAGCAGCCAAGATCCCACGGGGGGCCTGAGGAATGAGCAGTTCTTC
CASSQDPTGGLRNEQFF
>TRBV29-1|TRBJ2-1|few|-
TGCAGCGTTGAAGAAAAGAGGTATGCGGACAGAAACTCCTACAATGAGCAGTTCTTC
CSVEEKRYADRNSYNEQFF
>TRBV7-2|TRBJ2-3|-|-
TGTGCCAGCAGTTACACGGGGCCCACAGATACGCAGTATTTT
CASSYTGPTDTQYF
>TRBV7-9|TRBJ2-3|-|TRBD2
TGTGCCAGCAGCTCCGGGACTAGCGGTTACACAGATACGCAGTATTTT
CASSSGTSGYTDTQYF
>TRBV6-5|TRBJ2-7|once|-
TGTGCCAGCAGGTCACCGGGACCCAGGGGCGAGCAGTACTTC
CASRSPGPRGEQYF
>TRBV27|TRBJ2-1|-|-
TGTGCCAGCATGAAGGAGCACAATGGGCAGTTCTTC
CASMKEHNGQFF
>TRBV6-1|TRBJ1-6|-|-
TGTGCCAGCAGCCAAAATCGTCAGGGAAATTCACCCCTCCACTTT
CASSQNRQGNSPLHF
>TRBV7-2|TRBJ2-5|few|TRBD2
TGTGCCAGCAGCTTCGGCGGGGGGGTCCCTTCTACAAGGGAGACCCAGTACTTC
CASSFGGGVPSTRETQYF
>TRBV10-3|TRBJ2-3|-|-
TGTGCCATCAGTGGAGGGCCCACAGATACGCAGTATTTT
CAISGGPTDTQYF
>TRBV5-1|TRBJ2-3|-|-
TGCGCCAGCAGCTCCTCCGGGACCCCGGTCGGAGATACGCAGTATTTT
CASSSSGTPVGDTQYF
>TRBV12-3/TRBV12-4|TRBJ1-5|-|TRBD1
TGTGCTACAGGGACAGGTATCAATCAGCCCCAGCATTTT
CATGTGINQPQHF
>TRBV5-1|TRBJ2-7|many|TRBD2
TGCGCCAGCAGCTCACGACTAGCGGGTGCCTACGAGCAGTACTTC
CASSSRLAGAYEQYF
>TRBV5-1|TRBJ2-3|-|TRBD2
TGCGCCAGCAGCTTGGAGAGACTAGCGGGGGGACTCACAGATACGCAGTATTTT
CASSLERLAGGLTDTQYF
>TRBV9|TRBJ1-3|-|-
TGTGCCAGCAGCGTTGGCGGGCTCAGCTCTGGAAACACCATATATTTT
CASSVGGLSSGNTIYF
>TRBV5-1|TRBJ2-3|many|-
TGCGCCAGCAGCTTGCGTGGGGTCCGCACAGATACGCAGTATTTT
CASSLRGVRTDTQYF
>TRBV20-1|TRBJ2-7|-|-
TGCAGTGCTAGTGACCCGAAGAGGGAGCAGTACTTC
CSASDPKREQYF
>TRBV6-2/TRBV6-3|TRBJ2-3|once|TRBD2
TGTGCCAGCAGTTACTCACGGGGGGACCCTTACACAGATACGCAGTATTTT
CASSYSRGDPYTDTQYF
>TRBV4-3|TRBJ2-6|-|-
TGCGCCAGCAGCCAAGGGGTCGGCTACAGGGAGTCTGGGGCCAACGTCCTGACTTTC
CASSQGVGYRESGANVLTF
>TRBV6-5|TRBJ1-1|-|-
TGTGCCAGCAGTTCGACAGTATTGGGCACTGAAGCTTTCTTT
CASSSTVLGTEAFF
>TRBV7-9|TRBJ2-1|-|-
TGTGCCAGCAGCTCACGGGGACAACTTTACAATGAGCAGTTCTTC
CASSSRGQLYNEQFF
>TRBV6-5|TRBJ1-5|-|TRBD1
TGTGCCAGCAGGAACACAGGGGTCGGCAATCAGCCCCAGCATTTT
CASRNTGVGNQPQHF
>TRBV14|TRBJ2-7|few|-
TGTGCCAGCAGCCAAGTAGGGGGACGTGGGTACGAGCAGTACTTC
CASSQVGGRGYEQYF
>TRBV20-1|TRBJ2-3|once|-
TGCAGTGCTAGAGCTGGGTCCTTCACAGATACGCAGTATTTT
CSARAGSFTDTQYF
>TRBV18|TRBJ1-2|few|-
TGTGCCAGCTCCCCACCTGAAGGGTCGGTCGGTGGCTACACCTTC
CASSPPEGSVGGYTF
>TRBV6-5|TRBJ1-1|-|TRBD1
TGTGCCAGCAGTTTTACAGGGGGCTTGTACACTGAAGCTTTCTTT
CASSFTGGLYTEAFF
>TRBV15|TRBJ2-4|-|-
TGTGCCACCAGCAGAGGGGAGGCAGGACTAGCCAAAAACATTCAGTACTTC
CATSRGEAGLAKNIQYF
>TRBV7-2|TRBJ1-2|-|-
TGTGCCAGCAGCTTAAACCCGCCCGGGGGCGGCGGCTACACCTTC
CASSLNPPGGGGYTF
>TRBV11-2|TRBJ2-3|-|TRBD1
TGTGCCAGCAGCCCCGGACAGGGTGGAGGTACGCAGTATTTT
CASSPGQGGGTQYF
>TRBV10-3|TRBJ2-5|-|-
TGTGCCATCAGTGAGCCGGAGGGGACATTCCAAGAGACCCAGTACTTC
CAISEPEGTFQETQYF
>TRBV29-1|TRBJ2-4|few|-
TGCAGCGTCGCGCGCGGGTCCCAACTACCCCTAGCCAAAAACATTCAGTACTTC
CSVARGSQLPLAKNIQYF